The clone carrying this T cell receptor beta chain was observed once. The V and J ends lost 7 bases and 1 base respectively, with 8 bases between them. Germline V CDR1 and CDR2: SGHTA, FQGNSA. The CDR3 has 13 residues. These data come from a study of blood T cells in healthy people across ages. The second PCR ran 7 to 11 cycles with a sample-barcoded 5' primer and J-beta primers. Tagging of each cDNA molecule was performed by a template-switch adaptor with 12 random nucleotides. MiXCR, applied by TCRdb to the 5' RACE reads, yields one record per CDR3 protein. The sample holds almost 550,000 distinct CDR3 sequences, 24% seen once. The data were also submitted as part of a second study, on T cells of mothers and their children.

Material for sequencing was blood. This rearrangement joins TRBV7-2 to TRBJ1-5, with no clear D. The sequence derives from a boy younger than 18 in good health. The CDR3 spells CASTLGSNQPQHF. Here the CDR3 DNA reads TGTGCCAGCACCCTAGGCAGCAATCAGCCCCAGCATTTT.